A selection of T cell receptor beta chains follows, all from one sample in a study of T cells after yellow fever vaccination. TCRdb recomputed calls from the 5' RACE reads with MiXCR, one row per CDR3 protein. The sample holds hundreds of thousands of distinct CDR3 sequences; under 15% are singletons and the top ten take 3% to 4%. Material: CD4+ T cells sorted from PBMCs, obtained 15 days after the yellow fever booster vaccination. The receptors stem from a man younger than 35 who received the YFV17D yellow fever vaccine. CDR3s include the opening cysteine and the closing phenylalanine or tryptophan. The D gene is left open where the match is weak. For some rows the clone size is stated as once, few or many, or as a class when expanded; others skip it.

- TRBJ1-2 TRBD1 TRBV29-1 CSGGQGNANYGYTF TGCAGCGGGGGACAGGGAAACGCTAACTATGGCTACACCTTC
few TRBJ2-3 TRBD2 TRBV12-3/TRBV12-4 CASSPPKAGLSTDTQYF TGTGCCAGCAGTCCGCCCAAAGCGGGGCTTAGCACAGATACGCAGTATTTT
few TRBJ2-1 - TRBV7-9 CASSLGQHRAEQFF TGTGCCAGCAGCTTAGGCCAGCATCGGGCTGAGCAGTTCTTC
- TRBJ2-7 - TRBV10-3 CAISSVSYEQYF TGTGCCATCAGTTCGGTGTCCTACGAGCAGTACTTC
many TRBJ2-7 - TRBV12-3/TRBV12-4 CASSSAAGSYEQYF TGTGCCAGCAGTTCGGCCGCAGGTTCCTACGAGCAGTACTTC
few TRBJ2-7 TRBD1 TRBV4-1 CASSFTTGQGSDEQYF TGCGCCAGCAGCTTCACAACTGGACAGGGAAGCGACGAGCAGTACTTC
- TRBJ1-5 - TRBV20-1 CSAREYSNQPQHF TGCAGTGCTAGGGAGTATAGCAATCAGCCCCAGCATTTT
- TRBJ2-3 - TRBV12-3/TRBV12-4 CASSFQLGGDTQYF TGTGCCAGCAGTTTTCAGCTGGGGGGAGATACGCAGTATTTT
few TRBJ1-1 - TRBV12-3/TRBV12-4 CASSLQVSNTEAFF TGTGCCAGCAGTCTACAGGTCTCGAACACTGAAGCTTTCTTT
- TRBJ1-2 TRBD1 TRBV28 CASSQGDRGYGYTF TGTGCCAGTTCGCAGGGGGACAGGGGGTATGGCTACACCTTC
- TRBJ1-3 - TRBV12-3/TRBV12-4 CASSLGQGDTIYF TGTGCCAGCAGTTTAGGGCAGGGTGACACCATATATTTT
few TRBJ2-3 - TRBV7-2 CASSLRSVDTQYF TGTGCCAGCAGCTTACGATCCGTAGATACGCAGTATTTT
- TRBJ2-5 - TRBV20-1 CSASTGKETQYF TGCAGTGCTTCTACAGGGAAAGAGACCCAGTACTTC
many TRBJ1-5 - TRBV5-1 CASSSGWGQPQHF TGCGCCAGCAGCTCGGGGTGGGGTCAGCCCCAGCATTTT
- TRBJ2-5 - TRBV25-1 CASSELLPQETQYF TGTGCCAGCAGTGAACTGTTACCTCAAGAGACCCAGTACTTC
many TRBJ2-6 - TRBV10-3 CAISEPGAGANVLTF TGTGCCATCAGTGAACCGGGGGCTGGGGCCAACGTCCTGACTTTC
- TRBJ2-2 TRBD2 TRBV9 CASSVEAGVTGELFF TGTGCCAGCAGCGTAGAAGCGGGGGTTACCGGGGAGCTGTTTTTT
many TRBJ1-1 - TRBV2 CASSEPVTRTEAFF TGTGCCAGCAGTGAACCCGTAACCCGCACTGAAGCTTTCTTT
- TRBJ1-4 - TRBV18 CASSPTARIEKLFF TGTGCCAGCTCACCGACAGCCCGTATTGAAAAACTGTTTTTT
- TRBJ2-3 TRBD2 TRBV10-3 CAISESWTSGDTQYF TGTGCCATCAGTGAGTCGTGGACTAGCGGAGATACGCAGTATTTT
few TRBJ1-1 - TRBV4-3 CASSQVFRNTEAFF TGCGCCAGCAGCCAAGTATTCAGGAACACTGAAGCTTTCTTT
- TRBJ1-1 TRBD1 TRBV7-2 CASSPQGAQIAFF TGTGCCAGCAGCCCTCAGGGGGCGCAGATAGCTTTCTTT